This T cell receptor beta chain was captured by sequencing in a study of long-term antiretroviral therapy in people with HIV. Germline CDR1 is LGHNA and CDR2 is YNFKEQ. There are 16 residues in the CDR3. V lost 1 base to trimming and J lost 4 bases; unmatched junction nucleotides: 8. It was version v3.0 of the immunoSEQ assay that was run at survey level. Data came from immunoSEQ multiplex PCR; TCRdb stores just in-frame clones and leaves some out. Counted here are more than 20,000 clones, 85% occurring once; the ten biggest clones make up about 9.5%. The chain couples TRBV4-2 to TRBJ1-1, with 8 bases fitting TRBD1. This sequence was found in a man aged 40-49 years with HIV. The material sequenced was unsorted PBMCs, taken 2.3 years after starting antiretroviral therapy. The CDR3 region has the DNA TGTGCCAGCAGCCAAGGGACAGGGAATGGTGCCACTGAAGCTTTCTTT. This gives the protein CASSQGTGNGATEAFF.